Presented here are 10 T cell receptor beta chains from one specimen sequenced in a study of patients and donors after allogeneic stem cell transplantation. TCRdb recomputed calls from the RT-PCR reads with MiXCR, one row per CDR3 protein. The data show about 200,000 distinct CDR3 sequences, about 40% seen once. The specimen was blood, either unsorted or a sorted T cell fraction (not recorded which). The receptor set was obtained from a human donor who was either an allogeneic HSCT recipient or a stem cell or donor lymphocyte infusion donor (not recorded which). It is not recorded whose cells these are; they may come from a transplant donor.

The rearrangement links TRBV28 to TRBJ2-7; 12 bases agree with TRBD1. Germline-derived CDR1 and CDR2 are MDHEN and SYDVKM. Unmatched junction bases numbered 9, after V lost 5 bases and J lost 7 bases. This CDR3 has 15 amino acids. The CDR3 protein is CASSPFRDRGLEQYF. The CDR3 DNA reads TGTGCCAGCAGTCCATTCCGGGACAGGGGGCTTGAGCAGTACTTC. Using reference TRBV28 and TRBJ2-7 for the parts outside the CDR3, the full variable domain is DVKVTQSSRYLVKRTGEKVFLECVQDMDHENMFWYRQDPGLGLRLIYFSYDVKMKEKGDIPEGYSVSREKKERFSLILESASTNQTSMYLCASSPFRDRGLEQYFGPGTRLTVT.

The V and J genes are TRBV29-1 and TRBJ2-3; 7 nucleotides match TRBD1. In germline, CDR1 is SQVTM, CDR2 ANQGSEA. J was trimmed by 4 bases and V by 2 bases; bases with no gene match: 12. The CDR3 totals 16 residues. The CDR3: CSVEKGAFPNSDTQYF. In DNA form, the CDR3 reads TGCAGCGTTGAAAAGGGGGCATTTCCTAATTCAGATACGCAGTATTTT.

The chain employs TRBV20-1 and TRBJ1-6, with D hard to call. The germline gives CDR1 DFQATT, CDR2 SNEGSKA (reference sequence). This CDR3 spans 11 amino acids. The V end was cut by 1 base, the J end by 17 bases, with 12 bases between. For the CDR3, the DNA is TGCAGTGCTAGAGGTCCCGACCCTGTCCACTTT. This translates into CSARGPDPVHF.

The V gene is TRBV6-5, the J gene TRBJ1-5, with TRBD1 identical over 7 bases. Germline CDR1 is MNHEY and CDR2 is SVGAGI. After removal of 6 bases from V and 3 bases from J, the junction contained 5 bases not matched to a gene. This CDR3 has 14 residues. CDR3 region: CASRPGGSNQPQHF. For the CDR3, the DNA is TGTGCCAGCAGGCCAGGGGGGTCCAATCAGCCCCAGCATTTT.

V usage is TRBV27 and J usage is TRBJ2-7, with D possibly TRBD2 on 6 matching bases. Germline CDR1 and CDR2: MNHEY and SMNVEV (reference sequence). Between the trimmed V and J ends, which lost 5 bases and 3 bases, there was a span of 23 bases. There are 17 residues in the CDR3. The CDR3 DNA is TGTGCCAGCAGTCCTATCACCCCGGGTCTGGGACTCTACGAGCAGTACTTC. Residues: CASSPITPGLGLYEQYF.

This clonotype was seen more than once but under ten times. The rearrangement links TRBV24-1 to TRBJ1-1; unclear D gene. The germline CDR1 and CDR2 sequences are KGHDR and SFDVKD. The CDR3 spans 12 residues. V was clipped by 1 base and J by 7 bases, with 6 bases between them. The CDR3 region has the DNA TGTGCCACCAGTGATTTAGCAGGTGAAGCTTTCTTT. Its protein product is CATSDLAGEAFF.

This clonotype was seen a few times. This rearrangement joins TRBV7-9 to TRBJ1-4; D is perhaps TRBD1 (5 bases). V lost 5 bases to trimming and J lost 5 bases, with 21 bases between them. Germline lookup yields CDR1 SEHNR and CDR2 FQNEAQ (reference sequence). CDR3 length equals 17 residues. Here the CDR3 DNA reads TGTGCCAGCAGCACCTTGATGGGCGGAGGGGCGAATGAAAAACTGTTTTTT. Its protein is CASSTLMGGGANEKLFF.

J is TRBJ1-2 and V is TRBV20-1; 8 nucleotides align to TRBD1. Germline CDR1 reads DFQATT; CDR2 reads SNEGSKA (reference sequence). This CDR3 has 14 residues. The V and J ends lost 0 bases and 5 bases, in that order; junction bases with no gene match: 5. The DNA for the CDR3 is TGCAGTGCTAGAGATGTCAGGGGGCCTTATGGCTACACCTTC. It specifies CSARDVRGPYGYTF.

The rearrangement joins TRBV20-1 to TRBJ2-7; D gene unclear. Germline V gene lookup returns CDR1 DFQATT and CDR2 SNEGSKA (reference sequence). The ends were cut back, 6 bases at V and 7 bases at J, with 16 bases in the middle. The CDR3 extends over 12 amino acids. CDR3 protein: CSAPGLLGEQYF. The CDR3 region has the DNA TGCAGTGCCCCGGGTCTTCTCGGTGAGCAGTACTTC.

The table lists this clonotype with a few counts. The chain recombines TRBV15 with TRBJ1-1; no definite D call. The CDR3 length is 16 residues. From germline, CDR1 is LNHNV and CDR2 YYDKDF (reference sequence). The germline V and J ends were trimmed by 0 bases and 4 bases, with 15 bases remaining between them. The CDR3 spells CATSRDVREWSTEAFF. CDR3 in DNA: TGTGCCACCAGCAGAGACGTACGGGAATGGAGCACTGAAGCTTTCTTT.